Detailed here is one T cell receptor (beta chain). Its antigen remains unidentified. This CDR3 has 13 residues. The V and J ends lost 7 bases and 1 base, in that order; junction bases with no gene match: 2. Germline assignment: CDR1 LNHNV and CDR2 YYDKDF (reference sequence). These data are taken from a study of T cell responses to AZD1222 COVID-19 vaccine. Study-wide findings and caveats: The donor cohort was predominantly white British with a female majority, and clonal diversity may have been underestimated.

Method: immunoSEQ multiplex PCR; TCRdb's copy keeps in-frame clones and lacks some. The repertoire holds about 55,000 clones, with 80% to 90% as singletons. The receptor's source is an adult in good health. The V and J genes are TRBV15 and TRBJ2-3, with TRBD2 identical over 7 bases. Here the sequenced sample was peripheral blood, taken on day 0 of AZD1222 vaccination. CDR3 protein: CATKRGGTDTQYF. Written as DNA, the CDR3 is TGTGCCACCAAGCGGGGAGGCACAGATACGCAGTATTTT. Variable domain in full (rest from reference TRBV15 and TRBJ2-3): DAMVIQNPRYQVTQFGKPVTLSCSQTLNHNVMYWYQQKSSQAPKLLFHYYDKDFNNEADTPDNFQSRRPNTSFCFLDIRSPGLGDTAMYLCATKRGGTDTQYFGPGTRLTVL.